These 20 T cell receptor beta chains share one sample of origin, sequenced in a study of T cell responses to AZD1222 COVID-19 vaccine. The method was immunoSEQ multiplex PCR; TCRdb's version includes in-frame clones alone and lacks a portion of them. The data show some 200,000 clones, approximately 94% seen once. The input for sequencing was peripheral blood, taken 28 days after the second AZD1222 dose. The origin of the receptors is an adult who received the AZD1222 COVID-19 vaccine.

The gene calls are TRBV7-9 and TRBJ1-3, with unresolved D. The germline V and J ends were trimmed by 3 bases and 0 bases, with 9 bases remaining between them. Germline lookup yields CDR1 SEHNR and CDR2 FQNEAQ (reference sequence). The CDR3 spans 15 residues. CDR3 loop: CASSFTAVSGNTIYF. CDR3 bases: TGTGCCAGCAGCTTCACCGCCGTCTCTGGAAACACCATATATTTT.

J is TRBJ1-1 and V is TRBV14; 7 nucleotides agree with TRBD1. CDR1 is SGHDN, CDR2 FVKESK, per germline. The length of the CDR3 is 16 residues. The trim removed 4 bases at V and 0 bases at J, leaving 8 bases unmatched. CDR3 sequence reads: CASSPTKGGMNTEAFF. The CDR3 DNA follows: TGTGCCAGCAGCCCCACCAAAGGGGGCATGAACACTGAAGCTTTCTTT.

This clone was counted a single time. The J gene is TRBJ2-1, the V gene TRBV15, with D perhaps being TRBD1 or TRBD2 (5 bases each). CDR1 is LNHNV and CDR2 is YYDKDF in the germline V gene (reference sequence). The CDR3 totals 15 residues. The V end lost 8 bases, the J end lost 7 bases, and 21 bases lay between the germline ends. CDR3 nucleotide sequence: TGTGCCACCCGGACCCGGGACCGAGCAGGGAATGAGCAGTTCTTC. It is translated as CATRTRDRAGNEQFF. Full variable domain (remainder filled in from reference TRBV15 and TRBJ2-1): DAMVIQNPRYQVTQFGKPVTLSCSQTLNHNVMYWYQQKSSQAPKLLFHYYDKDFNNEADTPDNFQSRRPNTSFCFLDIRSPGLGDTAMYLCATRTRDRAGNEQFFGPGTRLTVL.

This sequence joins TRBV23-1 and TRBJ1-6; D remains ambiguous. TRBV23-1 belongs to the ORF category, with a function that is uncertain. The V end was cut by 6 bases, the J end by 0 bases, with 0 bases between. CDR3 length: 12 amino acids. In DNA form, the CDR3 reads TGCGCCAGCAGCTCCTATAATTCACCCCTCCACTTT. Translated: CASSSYNSPLHF.

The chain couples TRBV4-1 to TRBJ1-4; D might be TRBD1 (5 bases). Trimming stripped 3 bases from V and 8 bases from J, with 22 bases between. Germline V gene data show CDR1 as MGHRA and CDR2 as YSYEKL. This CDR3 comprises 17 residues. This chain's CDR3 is CASSHEGYPGLHEKLFF. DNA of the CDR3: TGCGCCAGCAGCCACGAAGGGTATCCGGGACTACACGAAAAACTGTTTTTT.

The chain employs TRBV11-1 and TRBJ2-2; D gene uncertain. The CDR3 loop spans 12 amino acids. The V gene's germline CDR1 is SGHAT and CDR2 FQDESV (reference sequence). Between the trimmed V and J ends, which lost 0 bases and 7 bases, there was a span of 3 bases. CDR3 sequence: CASSLAFGELFF. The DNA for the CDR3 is TGTGCCAGCAGCTTAGCATTCGGGGAGCTGTTTTTT.

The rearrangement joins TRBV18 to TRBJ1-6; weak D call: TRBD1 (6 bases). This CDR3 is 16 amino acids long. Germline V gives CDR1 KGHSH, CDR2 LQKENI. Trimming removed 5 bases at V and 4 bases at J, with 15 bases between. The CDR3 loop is CASSETGTSYNSPLHF. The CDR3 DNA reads TGTGCCAGCTCAGAGACCGGGACATCGTATAATTCACCCCTCCACTTT.

This CDR3 reads CASSQREAGGSFYEQYF. CDR3 nucleotides: TGCGCCAGCAGCCAACGTGAAGCGGGGGGATCTTTCTACGAGCAGTACTTC. V usage is TRBV4-1 and J usage is TRBJ2-7; 9 bases are a match to TRBD2. This CDR3 contains 17 residues. With 2 bases clipped from V and 3 bases from J, the junction kept 11 bases outside the gene matches. Germline V CDR1 and CDR2: MGHRA, YSYEKL.

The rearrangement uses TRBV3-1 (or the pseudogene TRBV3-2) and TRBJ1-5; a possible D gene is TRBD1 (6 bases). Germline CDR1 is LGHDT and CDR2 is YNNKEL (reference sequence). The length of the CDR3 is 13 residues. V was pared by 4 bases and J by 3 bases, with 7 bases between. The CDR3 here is CASSRGANQPQHF. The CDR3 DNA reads TGTGCCAGCAGCCGGGGGGCCAATCAGCCCCAGCATTTT.

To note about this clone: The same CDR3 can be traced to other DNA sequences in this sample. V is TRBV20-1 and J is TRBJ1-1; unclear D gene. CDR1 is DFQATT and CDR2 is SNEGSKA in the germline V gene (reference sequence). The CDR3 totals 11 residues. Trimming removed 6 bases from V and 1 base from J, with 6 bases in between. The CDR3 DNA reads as TGCAGTGCCGGAAGGAACACTGAAGCTTTCTTT. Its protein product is CSAGRNTEAFF.

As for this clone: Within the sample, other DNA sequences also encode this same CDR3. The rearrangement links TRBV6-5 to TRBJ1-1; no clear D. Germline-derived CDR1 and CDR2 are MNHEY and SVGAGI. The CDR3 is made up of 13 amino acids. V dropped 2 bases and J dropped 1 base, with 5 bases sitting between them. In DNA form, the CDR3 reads TGTGCCAGCAGTTACGGGCGGAACACTGAAGCTTTCTTT. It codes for CASSYGRNTEAFF.

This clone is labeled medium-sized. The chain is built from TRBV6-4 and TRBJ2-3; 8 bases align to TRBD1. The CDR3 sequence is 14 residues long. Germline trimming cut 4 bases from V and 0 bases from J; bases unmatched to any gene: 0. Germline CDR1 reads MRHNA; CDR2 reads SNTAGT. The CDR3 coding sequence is TGTGCCAGCAGTGGACAGGGGAGCACAGATACGCAGTATTTT. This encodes CASSGQGSTDTQYF.

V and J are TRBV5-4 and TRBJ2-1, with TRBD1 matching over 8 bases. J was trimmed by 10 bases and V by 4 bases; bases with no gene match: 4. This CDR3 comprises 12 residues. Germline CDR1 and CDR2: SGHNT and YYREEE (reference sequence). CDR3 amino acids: CASSLTGVEQFF. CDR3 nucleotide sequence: TGTGCCAGCAGCCTGACAGGGGTCGAGCAGTTCTTC.

As DNA, the CDR3 is TGTGCCAGCAGTTTCTCAGGGCAAAGCGAGCAGTACTTC. This encodes CASSFSGQSEQYF. This chain uses TRBV12-3 or TRBV12-4 with TRBJ2-7; perhaps TRBD1 as D (5 bases). The CDR3 runs 13 residues. The V gene lost 3 bases and the J gene lost 6 bases, with 12 bases spanning the gap.

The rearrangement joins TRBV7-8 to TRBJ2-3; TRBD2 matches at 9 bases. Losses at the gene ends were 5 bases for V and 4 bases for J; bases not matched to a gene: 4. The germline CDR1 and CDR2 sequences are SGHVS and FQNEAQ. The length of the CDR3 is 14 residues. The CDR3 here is CASSPGLAADTQYF. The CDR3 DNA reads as TGTGCCAGCAGCCCGGGACTAGCCGCAGATACGCAGTATTTT. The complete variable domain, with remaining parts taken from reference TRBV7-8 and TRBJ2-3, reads GAGVSQSPRYKVAKRGQDVALRCDPISGHVSLFWYQQALGQGPEFLTYFQNEAQLDKSGLPSDRFFAERPEGSVSTLKIQRTQQEDSAVYLCASSPGLAADTQYFGPGTRLTVL.

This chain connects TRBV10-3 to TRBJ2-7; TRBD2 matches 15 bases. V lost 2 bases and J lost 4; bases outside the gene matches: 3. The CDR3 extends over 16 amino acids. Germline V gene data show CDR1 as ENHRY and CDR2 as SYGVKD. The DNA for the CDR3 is TGTGCCATCAGTGAGCACGGGACTAGCGGGGGGTACGAGCAGTACTTC. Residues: CAISEHGTSGGYEQYF.

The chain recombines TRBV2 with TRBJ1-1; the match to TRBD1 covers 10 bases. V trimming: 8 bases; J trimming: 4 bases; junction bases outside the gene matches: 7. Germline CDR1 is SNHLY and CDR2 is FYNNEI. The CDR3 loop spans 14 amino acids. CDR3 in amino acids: CASGEDRGSTEAFF. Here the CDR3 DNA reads TGTGCCAGCGGGGAGGACAGGGGGAGCACTGAAGCTTTCTTT. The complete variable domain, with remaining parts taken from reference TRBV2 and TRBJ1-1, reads EPEVTQTPSHQVTQMGQEVILRCVPISNHLYFYWYRQILGQKVEFLVSFYNNEISEKSEIFDDQFSVERPDGSNFTLKIRSTKLEDSAMYFCASGEDRGSTEAFFGQGTRLTVV.

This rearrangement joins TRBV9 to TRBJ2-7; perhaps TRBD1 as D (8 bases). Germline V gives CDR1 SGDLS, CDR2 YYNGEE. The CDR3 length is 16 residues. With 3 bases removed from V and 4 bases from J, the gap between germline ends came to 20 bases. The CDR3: CASSEGGRTGLYEQYF. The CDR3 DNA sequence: TGTGCCAGCAGCGAGGGGGGGCGGACAGGGCTGTACGAGCAGTACTTC.

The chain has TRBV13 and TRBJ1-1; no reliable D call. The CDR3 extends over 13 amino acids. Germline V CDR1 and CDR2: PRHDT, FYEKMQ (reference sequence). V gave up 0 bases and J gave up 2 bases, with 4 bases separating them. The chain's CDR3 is CASSLGSNTEAFF. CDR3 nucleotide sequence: TGTGCCAGCAGCTTAGGGTCCAACACTGAAGCTTTCTTT.

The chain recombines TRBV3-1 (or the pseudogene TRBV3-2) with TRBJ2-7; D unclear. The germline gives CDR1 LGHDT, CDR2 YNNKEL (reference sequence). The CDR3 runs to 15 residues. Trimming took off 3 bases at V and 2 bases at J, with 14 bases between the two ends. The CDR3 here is CASSQVSGIPYEQYF. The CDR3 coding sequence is TGTGCCAGCAGCCAGGTTAGTGGGATCCCCTACGAGCAGTACTTC.